A single sample is the source of the 20 T cell receptor beta chains below, sequenced in a study of cytomegalovirus exposure and HLA in healthy donors. The PCR used 60 Vbeta and 13 Jbeta primers. Method: immunoSEQ multiplex PCR; TCRdb's copy keeps in-frame clones and lacks some. The data hold about 160,000 clones, with around 80% observed a single time. The sequencing input was PBMCs. These TCRs come from a man in his forties or fifties in good health and CMV-seronegative.

This sequence joins TRBV7-2 and TRBJ2-7; D call uncertain. Germline V gene data show CDR1 as SGHTA and CDR2 as FQGNSA. Trimming took off 5 bases at V and 4 bases at J, with 9 bases between the two ends. The CDR3 has 12 residues. The CDR3 spells CASSPAGYEQYF. The CDR3 DNA follows: TGTGCCAGCAGCCCAGCAGGATACGAGCAGTACTTC.

With regard to this clone: Other nucleotide sequences from this sample produce the same CDR3. The chain couples TRBV7-9 to TRBJ1-2, with D perhaps TRBD1 (6 bases). The CDR3 is 14 residues long. Germline assignment: CDR1 SEHNR and CDR2 FQNEAQ (reference sequence). V lost 0 bases, J lost 8 bases, and 13 bases lay in between. The chain's CDR3 is CASSLARDQGGYTF. CDR3 nucleotides: TGTGCCAGCAGCTTAGCCAGGGATCAGGGGGGCTACACCTTC.

The chain links TRBV6-1 to TRBJ2-7; the match to TRBD1 covers 8 bases. Germline CDR1 MNHNS, CDR2 SASEGT. V lost 4 bases and J lost 3; bases outside the gene matches: 5. The CDR3 contains 14 residues. The CDR3 here is CASSGRGRGYEQYF. DNA for the CDR3: TGTGCCAGCAGTGGCAGGGGGCGCGGCTACGAGCAGTACTTC.

This clone was recorded once. The chain has TRBV25-1 and TRBJ2-7; 7 bases align to TRBD2. After removal of 0 bases from V and 3 bases from J, the junction contained 5 bases not matched to a gene. Germline CDR1 MGHDK, CDR2 SYGVNS. This CDR3 region has 15 residues. As DNA, the CDR3 is TGTGCCAGCAGTGAATATAGCGGGTCCTTCTACGAGCAGTACTTC. Amino acid sequence: CASSEYSGSFYEQYF.

The chain links TRBV23-1 to TRBJ2-1; 10 nucleotides line up with TRBD2. TRBV23-1 is flagged as an ORF with uncertain function. The CDR3 has 17 residues. The trim removed 4 bases at V and 5 bases at J, leaving 11 bases unmatched. The CDR3 sequence: CASSRTSGRGSNNEQFF. CDR3 sequence (DNA): TGCGCCAGCAGTCGGACTAGCGGCCGGGGATCTAACAATGAGCAGTTCTTC.

As for this clone: At one end the junction does not follow the germline gene, possibly because of a read error. CDR3 sequence: CSSSLGEDRSYGYTF. CDR3 bases: TGTTCCAGCAGCTTAGGAGAGGACAGGAGCTATGGCTACACCTTC. The V gene is TRBV7-9, the J gene TRBJ1-2, with 7 bases that match TRBD1. The CDR3 extends over 15 amino acids. From germline, CDR1 is SEHNR and CDR2 FQNEAQ (reference sequence).

The J gene is TRBJ1-1, the V gene TRBV7-6, with D maybe TRBD1 (6 bases). CDR1 and CDR2 from the germline V gene are SGHVS and FNYEAQ. The V end was cut by 5 bases, the J end by 6 bases, with 16 bases between. The CDR3 totals 14 residues. CDR3 sequence (DNA): TGTGCCAGCAGCCCTAAAGCGGGACAATCTGAAGCTTTCTTT. Translation gives CASSPKAGQSEAFF.

The rearrangement uses TRBV28 and TRBJ1-1; 8 bases are shared with TRBD1. Germline V lookup: CDR1 MDHEN, CDR2 SYDVKM. The CDR3 is made up of 15 amino acids. Unmatched junction bases numbered 8, after V lost 3 bases and J lost 5 bases. The CDR3 DNA follows: TGTGCCAGCAGTTTTGGTCAGGGGGCGGTTACTGAAGCTTTCTTT. This gives the protein CASSFGQGAVTEAFF.

V gene TRBV10-2 combines with J gene TRBJ2-7, with 11 positions matching TRBD2. J was trimmed by 4 bases and V by 0 bases; bases with no gene match: 8. This CDR3 is 17 amino acids long. The germline V gene encodes CDR1 WSHSY and CDR2 SAAADI. In nucleotides, the CDR3 is TGCGCCAGCAGTGAGTCGATAGGGACTAGCGGCACTTACGAGCAGTACTTC. Protein: CASSESIGTSGTYEQYF.

The gene calls are TRBV6-5 and TRBJ2-3; 10 nucleotides agree with TRBD2. Germline V gene lookup returns CDR1 MNHEY and CDR2 SVGAGI. With V trimmed by 4 bases and J by 1 base, 5 bases remained unmatched. The CDR3 has 16 residues. This chain's CDR3 is CASSSLAGSGTDTQYF. The CDR3 coding sequence is TGTGCCAGCAGTTCACTAGCGGGAAGTGGCACAGATACGCAGTATTTT.

This clone was seen only once. The chain joins TRBV5-1 to TRBJ2-3, with 8 bases aligning to TRBD2. The trim removed 2 bases at V and 3 bases at J, leaving 5 bases unmatched. This CDR3 contains 15 residues. Germline CDR1 SGHRS, CDR2 YFSETQ. The CDR3 DNA follows: TGCGCCAGCAGCTTTAGCGGGACATTTACAGATACGCAGTATTTT. It is translated as CASSFSGTFTDTQYF.

The chain carries TRBV29-1 and TRBJ2-2, with no clear D. Germline CDR1 is SQVTM and CDR2 is ANQGSEA. V shed 6 bases and J shed 0 bases, with 11 bases lying between them. CDR3 length: 14 amino acids. The DNA of the CDR3 is TGCAGCGTGGAGAGGCATCCGAACACCGGGGAGCTGTTTTTT. This sequence encodes CSVERHPNTGELFF.

This chain connects TRBV25-1 to TRBJ2-2; 8 nucleotides agree with TRBD1. The CDR3 loop spans 13 amino acids. The germline V gene has CDR1 MGHDK and CDR2 SYGVNS. V shed 9 bases and J 5 bases; nucleotides not matched to a gene: 5. CDR3 residues: CASRQGRTGELFF. CDR3 nucleotides: TGTGCCAGTCGACAGGGGAGAACCGGGGAGCTGTTTTTT.

This clone was counted between two and nine times. The rearrangement joins TRBV5-4 to TRBJ1-2; 7 nucleotides line up with TRBD1. Looked up from germline, CDR1 is SGHNT and CDR2 is YYREEE (reference sequence). This CDR3 has 15 residues. J was trimmed by 1 base and V by 0 bases; bases with no gene match: 3. The CDR3 DNA sequence: TGTGCCAGCAGCTTGGAGGCAGGGGGTAACTATGGCTACACCTTC. Translating it yields CASSLEAGGNYGYTF. Full variable domain (missing parts from reference TRBV5-4 and TRBJ1-2): ETGVTQSPTHLIKTRGQQVTLRCSSQSGHNTVSWYQQALGQGPQFIFQYYREEENGRGNFPPRFSGLQFPNYSSELNVNALELDDSALYLCASSLEAGGNYGYTFGSGTRLTVV.

The chain employs TRBV14 and TRBJ2-2; tentative D call: TRBD2 (5 bases). Deletions cut 4 bases from V and 6 bases from J, with 9 bases between. This CDR3 has 13 amino acids. The germline V gene encodes CDR1 SGHDN and CDR2 FVKESK. The CDR3 DNA sequence: TGTGCCAGCAGCCCTCTGCGGGCCGGGGAGCTGTTTTTT. This gives the protein CASSPLRAGELFF.

V gene TRBV28 combines with J gene TRBJ2-5, with TRBD1 identical over 7 bases. This CDR3 comprises 13 residues. With V trimmed by 5 bases and J by 5 bases, 5 bases remained unmatched. The germline gives CDR1 MDHEN, CDR2 SYDVKM. In nucleotides, the CDR3 is TGTGCCAGCAGTGCCGACAGGGTGGAGACCCAGTACTTC. It yields the protein CASSADRVETQYF.

The chain carries TRBV6-4 and TRBJ2-6, with TRBD1 as a possible D gene (6 bases). Germline V lookup: CDR1 MRHNA, CDR2 SNTAGT. The germline V and J ends were trimmed by 9 bases and 4 bases, with 22 bases remaining between them. This CDR3 region has 17 residues. CDR3 bases: TGTGCCAGGGCTGAAGGGGGTAGGGTTCTCGGGGCCAACGTCCTGACTTTC. Translation: CARAEGGRVLGANVLTF.

V gene TRBV18 combines with J gene TRBJ1-5; D unresolved. V gave up 4 bases and J gave up 0 bases, with 7 bases separating them. Looked up from germline, CDR1 is KGHSH and CDR2 is LQKENI. The CDR3 consists of 14 residues. The chain's CDR3 is CASSRENSNQPQHF. As DNA, the CDR3 is TGTGCCAGCTCACGGGAGAATAGCAATCAGCCCCAGCATTTT.

The rearrangement links TRBV28 to TRBJ1-5, with a possible D match to TRBD1 (6 bases). V shed 7 bases and J shed 4 bases, with 8 bases lying between them. Germline V gives CDR1 MDHEN, CDR2 SYDVKM. CDR3 size: 12 residues. CDR3 residues: CASIQGNQPQHF. The CDR3 DNA follows: TGTGCCAGCATCCAGGGGAATCAGCCCCAGCATTTT.

V gene TRBV28 combines with J gene TRBJ1-2; a possible D gene is TRBD1 (6 bases). V shed 8 bases and J shed 4 bases, with 11 bases lying between them. Germline V gives CDR1 MDHEN, CDR2 SYDVKM. CDR3 length equals 12 residues. The CDR3: CASRGASYGYTF. The CDR3 DNA follows: TGTGCCAGCCGGGGGGCAAGCTATGGCTACACCTTC.